This section outlines one TCR beta chain sequence together with its context. Its specificity is unknown. Trimming pared 6 bases from V and 0 bases from J, leaving 18 bases between. Germline CDR1 reads KGHSH; CDR2 reads LQKENI. The CDR3 runs to 17 residues. The source of the sample is a study of shared clonotypes between healthy human individuals. Points from the study as a whole: The study generally estimated greater richness for naive than memory subsets.

Study processing details: ImmunoSEQ junction-only sequences lacked quality scores, so their filtering differed. The assay was immunoSEQ multiplex PCR, and TCRdb's table has in-frame clones only and misses some. V, J and clone size are taken as reported in that table, and D and trimming were inferred from the DNA itself. Of around 2.1 million clones listed, 93% are singletons. Naive CD8 cells comprised CD45RO-negative, CCR7-positively selected cells, excluding terminally differentiated effector memory CD45RA+ cells. Recent acute infections and vaccinations were absent in the healthy HIV-negative adult donors.

The chain recombines TRBV18 with TRBJ1-3, with D perhaps TRBD1 (5 bases). The origin of this receptor is a man younger than 35 in good health. Some clones in this sample may be carry-over from other donors' samples. Sequenced sample: naive CD8+ T cells from PBMCs. The CDR3 DNA sequence: TGTGCCAGCTCCTCCGGAGCGGGGGATTTCTCTGGAAACACCATATATTTT. The encoded protein is CASSSGAGDFSGNTIYF.